This is a list of T cell receptor beta chains from one sample in a study of blood T cell repertoires in COVID-19. The data were produced by immunoSEQ multiplex PCR, yet TCRdb's version contains in-frame clones alone and is incomplete. Here the sample spans over 150,000 clones, less than 90% being singletons. The sequenced material came from peripheral blood. These receptors were taken from a man aged 65 to 79 with active or convalescent COVID-19. CDR3s include the opening cysteine and the closing phenylalanine or tryptophan. The order of the fields is D gene, J gene, clone size, V gene, CDR3 protein, CDR3 DNA. D genes are given only for firm matches. Size is omitted from some rows. Given values are once, few, many or a class for expanded clones.

TRBD1 TRBJ2-7 NA TRBV28 CASSFPDRDGEQYF TGTGCCAGCAGTTTCCCCGACAGGGACGGCGAGCAGTACTTC
TRBD2 TRBJ2-1 once TRBV15 CATSREREGHNEQFF TGTGCCACCAGCAGAGAGCGGGAGGGCCACAATGAGCAGTTCTTC
TRBD1 TRBJ1-3 NA TRBV19 CASSHIQGATGNTIYF TGTGCCAGTAGTCACATACAGGGGGCTACAGGAAACACCATATATTTT
NA TRBJ1-1 NA TRBV28 CASSSQRLAAAFF TGTGCCAGCAGTTCCCAAAGGTTGGCGGCGGCTTTCTTT
NA TRBJ1-1 NA TRBV6-5 CASSYSIRGMNTEAFF TGTGCCAGCAGTTACTCGATCCGGGGGATGAACACTGAAGCTTTCTTT
NA TRBJ1-4 NA TRBV4-3 CASSQNRFEKLFF TGCGCCAGCAGCCAGAACAGGTTTGAAAAACTGTTTTTT
TRBD1 TRBJ1-2 NA TRBV5-1 CASSLVGGQGATFYGYTF TGCGCCAGCAGCTTGGTGGGGGGACAGGGGGCGACTTTCTATGGCTACACCTTC
NA TRBJ2-5 once TRBV12-5 CASGPPAGETQYF TGTGCTAGTGGTCCCCCCGCGGGGGAGACCCAGTACTTC
TRBD1 TRBJ2-1 NA TRBV2 CASSPNRGWNEQFF TGTGCCAGCAGCCCCAACAGGGGTTGGAATGAGCAGTTCTTC
NA TRBJ2-7 NA TRBV6-5 CASMLGTPYEQYF TGTGCCAGCATGCTGGGGACACCCTACGAGCAGTACTTC
NA TRBJ2-2 few TRBV10-1 CASSEFRAGAFAGELFF TGCGCCAGCAGTGAGTTTAGGGCAGGGGCGTTTGCCGGGGAGCTGTTTTTT
NA TRBJ2-2 NA TRBV2 CASRKAAVLSTGELFF TGTGCCAGCAGGAAGGCGGCAGTGCTTTCCACCGGGGAGCTGTTTTTT
TRBD1 TRBJ2-7 few TRBV5-1 CASRRDRAYEQYF TGCGCCAGCAGAAGGGACAGGGCCTACGAGCAGTACTTC
NA TRBJ1-1 NA TRBV27 CASSSQIRGTEAFF TGTGCCAGCAGTTCCCAGATCAGAGGCACTGAAGCTTTCTTT
NA TRBJ2-1 few TRBV9 CASSVAPRVENEQFF TGTGCCAGCAGCGTAGCCCCGAGAGTAGAAAATGAGCAGTTCTTC
NA TRBJ1-2 NA TRBV9 CASSVTGDYGYTF TGTGCCAGCAGCGTAACAGGAGACTATGGCTACACCTTC
TRBD1 TRBJ1-4 NA TRBV7-2 CASSTGQGGSELFF TGTGCCAGCAGTACAGGACAGGGCGGGTCAGAACTGTTTTTT
TRBD1 TRBJ1-6 NA TRBV7-2 CASSQRQGAYSPLHF TGTGCCAGCAGCCAGCGACAGGGGGCTTATTCACCCCTCCACTTT
NA TRBJ1-4 NA TRBV6-5 CASSPGTPNEKLFF TGTGCCAGCAGTCCCGGGACACCGAATGAAAAACTGTTTTTT
NA TRBJ1-5 NA TRBV19 CASSPQTVYNQPQHF TGTGCCAGTAGTCCCCAGACAGTTTACAATCAGCCCCAGCATTTT
NA TRBJ2-2 NA TRBV6-6 CASSGLRGDTGELFF TGTGCCAGCAGTGGCCTCAGGGGGGACACCGGGGAGCTGTTTTTT
TRBD1 TRBJ2-7 NA TRBV5-6 CASSSPGQGSYEQYF TGTGCCAGCAGCTCGCCGGGACAGGGCTCCTACGAGCAGTACTTC
NA TRBJ2-7 NA TRBV11-2 CASSYVPRSYSYEQYF TGTGCCAGCAGCTACGTGCCGAGGAGCTACTCCTACGAGCAGTACTTC
TRBD2 TRBJ2-1 NA TRBV6-5 CASSRFAGRVEQFF TGTGCCAGCAGCCGGTTCGCGGGGAGGGTTGAGCAGTTCTTC
TRBD1 TRBJ2-1 few TRBV15 CATSRDSGQGYEQFF TGTGCCACCAGCAGAGATTCGGGACAGGGATATGAGCAGTTCTTC
TRBD1 TRBJ1-5 NA TRBV6-6 CASSLIGTGGGSGNQPQHF TGTGCCAGCAGCTTAATAGGGACAGGGGGCGGGTCTGGCAATCAGCCCCAGCATTTT
NA TRBJ1-5 NA TRBV30 CAWSVRGHQPQHF TGTGCCTGGAGTGTACGCGGACACCAGCCCCAGCATTTT
NA TRBJ2-7 NA TRBV6-2/TRBV6-3 CASSPFPRSEQYF TGTGCCAGCAGCCCCTTCCCCAGATCCGAGCAGTACTTC
NA TRBJ2-5 NA TRBV5-1 CASSLSGPPAETQYF TGCGCCAGCAGCTTGAGCGGCCCCCCCGCAGAGACCCAGTACTTC
NA TRBJ1-5 NA TRBV18 CASSPPNQPQHF TGTGCCAGCTCACCTCCGAATCAGCCCCAGCATTTT
NA TRBJ2-3 NA TRBV5-1 CASSLGVRGVDTQYF TGCGCCAGCAGCTTGGGTGTCAGGGGGGTAGATACGCAGTATTTT
TRBD1 TRBJ1-4 NA TRBV5-6 CASSRRGQGPNEKLFF TGTGCCAGCAGCAGGAGGGGACAGGGGCCTAATGAAAAACTGTTTTTT
NA TRBJ1-3 NA TRBV7-2 CASSSSRNTIYF TGTGCCAGCAGCTCCTCTAGAAACACCATATATTTT
TRBD1 TRBJ2-2 NA TRBV6-4 CASSAGGWTGELFF TGTGCCAGCAGTGCAGGGGGCTGGACCGGGGAGCTGTTTTTT
NA TRBJ1-2 NA TRBV7-2 CASSLGEERDGYTF TGTGCCAGCAGCTTAGGGGAAGAGCGGGATGGCTACACCTTC
TRBD1 TRBJ1-4 NA TRBV20-1 CSASARTGNEKLFF TGCAGTGCTAGTGCAAGGACAGGGAATGAAAAACTGTTTTTT
NA TRBJ2-2 NA TRBV7-8 CASSAETGTHLTGELFF TGTGCCAGCAGCGCTGAGACCGGGACACACCTAACCGGGGAGCTGTTTTTT
NA TRBJ2-2 NA TRBV7-6 CAVRGTGELFF TGTGCCGTTCGGGGGACCGGGGAGCTGTTTTTT
NA TRBJ2-4 NA TRBV19 CASSIETKNIQYF TGTGCCAGTAGTATAGAGACTAAAAACATTCAGTACTTC
NA TRBJ1-3 NA TRBV7-2 CASSQSRVSGNTIYF TGTGCCAGCAGCCAATCCAGGGTTTCTGGAAACACCATATATTTT
NA TRBJ1-1 few TRBV15 CATSRDRGSHTEAFF TGTGCCACCAGCAGAGATCGGGGGAGTCACACTGAAGCTTTCTTT
TRBD1 TRBJ1-2 NA TRBV6-2/TRBV6-3 CASSTTGEGYTF TGTGCCAGCAGTACGACAGGGGAAGGCTACACCTTC
NA TRBJ1-2 NA TRBV5-1 CASSLGGTRVPYGYTF TGCGCCAGCAGCTTGGGTGGGACACGTGTCCCCTATGGCTACACCTTC
TRBD2 TRBJ2-3 NA TRBV3-1/TRBV3-2 CASSRAGVGTDTQYF TGTGCCAGCAGCCGAGCGGGAGTCGGCACAGATACGCAGTATTTT
NA TRBJ1-5 NA TRBV6-6 CASTQMSSNQPQHF TGTGCCAGCACCCAGATGTCCAGCAATCAGCCCCAGCATTTT
TRBD1 TRBJ2-2 NA TRBV30 CAWRRAGGGELFF TGTGCCTGGAGGCGGGCAGGGGGTGGGGAGCTGTTTTTT
TRBD1 TRBJ2-7 NA TRBV18 CASSSDRATSYEQYF TGTGCCAGCTCATCGGACAGGGCAACCTCCTACGAGCAGTACTTC
TRBD2 TRBJ2-1 NA TRBV11-3 CASSSREAGDNEQFF TGTGCCAGCAGCTCCCGGGAGGCTGGAGACAATGAGCAGTTCTTC
TRBD1 TRBJ1-2 NA TRBV9 CASSAGTAYGYTF TGTGCCAGCAGCGCCGGGACAGCCTATGGCTACACCTTC
NA TRBJ1-1 few TRBV18 CASSPGQQNTEAFF TGTGCCAGCTCACCAGGGCAGCAGAACACTGAAGCTTTCTTT
TRBD1 TRBJ1-5 NA TRBV29-1 CSVTDRVSNQPQHF TGCAGCGTTACCGACAGGGTTAGCAATCAGCCCCAGCATTTT
NA TRBJ1-1 NA TRBV12-3/TRBV12-4 CASSLDAKAFF TGTGCCAGCAGTTTAGATGCGAAAGCTTTCTTT
TRBD1 TRBJ1-2 once TRBV5-6 CASSLTGERLGYTF TGTGCCAGCAGCTTGACAGGGGAGAGACTAGGCTACACCTTC
NA TRBJ2-7 NA TRBV18 CASSPGTPTYEQYF TGTGCCAGCTCTCCCGGGACACCAACCTACGAGCAGTACTTC
TRBD1 TRBJ2-7 NA TRBV28 CATGTGPRWEQYF TGTGCCACCGGGACAGGGCCGAGGTGGGAGCAGTACTTC